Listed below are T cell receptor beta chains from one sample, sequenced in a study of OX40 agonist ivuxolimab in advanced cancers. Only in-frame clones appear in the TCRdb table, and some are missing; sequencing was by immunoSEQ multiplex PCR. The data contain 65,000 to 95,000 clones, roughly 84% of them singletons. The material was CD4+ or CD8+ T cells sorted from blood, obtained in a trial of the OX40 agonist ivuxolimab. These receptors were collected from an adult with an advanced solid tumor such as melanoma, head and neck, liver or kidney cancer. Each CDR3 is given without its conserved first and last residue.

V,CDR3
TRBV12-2,ANRTSGTGELF
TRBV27,ASSPHSSGELF
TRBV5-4,ASSRSGGTRETQY
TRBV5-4,ASSWGQGNTGELF
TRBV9,ASSVSGVKRNTIY
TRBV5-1,ASRTTGGRTGELF
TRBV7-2,ASSLESGQGSFKF
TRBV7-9,ASSYPQEGHTEAF
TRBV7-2,ASSQPSDYEQY
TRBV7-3,ASSLMAPTDTQY
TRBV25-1,ASSAGVEDRNEKLF
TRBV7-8,ASRITGTGEETQY
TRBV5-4,ASSPPTGNYYNEQF
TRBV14,ASSQDEFADGYT
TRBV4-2,ASIPAGLGNTEAF
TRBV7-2,ASSNGGTQY
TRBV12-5,ASGFGTGIGDTGELF
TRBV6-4,ASSESAGLTGELF
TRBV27,ASSLFPDFANEQF
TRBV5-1,ASSRAAGGPQH
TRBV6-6,ASSYGLTNEKLF
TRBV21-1,ASSKVATGSYEQY
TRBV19,ASSIDLIAGGVHEQF
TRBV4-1,ASSQPRSGRKDTQY
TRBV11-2,ASSLEVSETQY
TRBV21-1,ASSKLDIGNTIY
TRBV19,ASSRSGGGMTTDTQY
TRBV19,ASNPGISNQPQH
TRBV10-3,ASTEMGNTEAF
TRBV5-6,ASSLRQGVIY
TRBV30,AWSSGLVEQF
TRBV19,ASSRDRESNQPQH